What follows are 7 T cell receptor beta chains derived from one specimen sequenced in a study of radiotherapy plus CTLA-4 blockade in lung cancer. Produced via immunoSEQ multiplex PCR; TCRdb's table is partial and in-frame only. In the table there are about 31,000 clones, more than 75% of which are singletons. The material was peripheral blood, obtained from a patient treated with radiotherapy plus ipilimumab. These receptors came from a human donor with non-small cell lung cancer who had stable disease on radiotherapy plus ipilimumab.

The rearrangement joins TRBV18 to TRBJ2-7; 11 nucleotides align to TRBD1. Germline V gene lookup returns CDR1 KGHSH and CDR2 LQKENI. V dropped 4 bases and J dropped 2; count of bases not matched to a gene: 4. The CDR3 is 15 amino acids. The CDR3 protein is CASSRPGQGAYEQYF. The CDR3 DNA sequence: TGTGCCAGCTCACGGCCGGGACAGGGGGCCTACGAGCAGTACTTC. Full variable domain (outside the CDR3, taken from reference TRBV18 and TRBJ2-7): NAGVMQNPRHLVRRRGQEARLRCSPMKGHSHVYWYRQLPEEGLKFMVYLQKENIIDESGMPKERFSAEFPKEGPSILRIQQVVRGDSAAYFCASSRPGQGAYEQYFGPGTRLTVT.

The chain joins TRBV29-1 to TRBJ1-2; D not resolved. The CDR3 totals 13 residues. V was shortened by 4 bases and J by 6 bases, with 15 bases between the two germline ends. Germline V gene data show CDR1 as SQVTM and CDR2 as ANQGSEA. CDR3 bases: TGCAGCGTTGGGGCAGGTGCCCTAAATGGCTACACCTTC. It encodes CSVGAGALNGYTF.

This clone was seen a handful of times. V and J are TRBV5-6 and TRBJ2-4; a possible D gene is TRBD1 (5 bases). The V end was cut by 0 bases, the J end by 0 bases, with 7 bases between. Germline V gene lookup returns CDR1 SGHDT and CDR2 YYEEEE. CDR3 length: 15 residues. The CDR3 nucleotides read TGTGCCAGCAGCTTGGTGGGGCTAGCCAAAAACATTCAGTACTTC. Translating it yields CASSLVGLAKNIQYF.

This chain connects TRBV27 to TRBJ1-4; weak D call: TRBD1 (6 bases). CDR1 MNHEY and CDR2 SMNVEV come from the germline V gene (reference sequence). Trimming stripped 2 bases from V and 16 bases from J, with 17 bases between. The CDR3 has 13 residues. As DNA, the CDR3 is TGTGCCAGCAGTTTAAGTCGCTCGGGACACCCGTTTTTT. It translates to CASSLSRSGHPFF.

V gene TRBV15 combines with J gene TRBJ2-1, with 9 nucleotides matching TRBD2. The length of the CDR3 is 13 residues. Germline trimming cut 5 bases from V and 6 bases from J; bases unmatched to any gene: 2. Germline V lookup: CDR1 LNHNV, CDR2 YYDKDF (reference sequence). The CDR3: CATSPAGGNEQFF. The CDR3 DNA reads TGTGCCACCAGCCCAGCGGGGGGCAATGAGCAGTTCTTC.

The chain couples TRBV7-2 to TRBJ2-7; either TRBD1 or TRBD2 may supply D (5 bases each). V was shortened by 0 bases and J by 0 bases, with 6 bases between the two germline ends. Germline-derived CDR1 and CDR2 are SGHTA and FQGNSA. The CDR3 totals 14 residues. Here the CDR3 DNA reads TGTGCCAGCAGCTTAGCCGGGACCTCCTACGAGCAGTACTTC. Translated, it gives CASSLAGTSYEQYF.

The chain joins TRBV6-1 to TRBJ1-1; D is uncertain. Per germline, CDR1 MNHNS and CDR2 SASEGT. CDR3 length: 12 residues. V was cut by 7 bases and J by 1 base, with 7 bases left in between. Here the CDR3 reads CASTSTNTEAFF. The DNA of the CDR3 is TGTGCCAGCACATCCACGAACACTGAAGCTTTCTTT.